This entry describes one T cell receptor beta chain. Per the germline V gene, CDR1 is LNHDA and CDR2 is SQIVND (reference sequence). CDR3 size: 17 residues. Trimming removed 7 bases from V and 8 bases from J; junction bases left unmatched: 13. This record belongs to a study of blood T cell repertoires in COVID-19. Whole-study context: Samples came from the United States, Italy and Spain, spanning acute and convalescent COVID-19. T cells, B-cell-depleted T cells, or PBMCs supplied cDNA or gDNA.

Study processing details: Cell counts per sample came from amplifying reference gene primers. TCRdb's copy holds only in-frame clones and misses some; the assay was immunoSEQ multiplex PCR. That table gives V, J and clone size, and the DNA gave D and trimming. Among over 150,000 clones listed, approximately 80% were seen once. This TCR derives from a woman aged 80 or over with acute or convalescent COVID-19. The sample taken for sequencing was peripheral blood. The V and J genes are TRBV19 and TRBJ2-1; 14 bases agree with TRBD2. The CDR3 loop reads CASNRPGLAGVGHEQFF. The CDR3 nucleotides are TGTGCCAGTAACCGCCCGGGACTAGCGGGAGTGGGGCATGAGCAGTTCTTC.